The present TCR beta chain was sequenced within a study of blood T cells in healthy people across ages. Study results and caveats: With donor CMV status unknown, expanded clonotype changes were possibly confounded.

As concerns this clonotype: Antigen unknown.

Germline CDR1 SGHAT, CDR2 FQNNGV. CDR3 length: 14 amino acids. Together with a sample-barcoded 5' primer, a J-beta primer mix was included in a second PCR lasting about 7 to 12 cycles. TCRdb passed the 5' RACE reads through MiXCR, listing each CDR3 protein once. The table shows a few hundred thousand distinct CDR3 sequences, with over 25% occurring only once. This same sample was also part of a study on T cells of mothers and their children. According to that study: Researchers put all of the extracted RNA into cDNA synthesis, using roughly 1.5 ug per 15 ul. Per child, around 3 million TCR beta CDR3 reads were obtained, against over 9 million per mother.

The chain carries TRBV11-2 and TRBJ2-5, with a tentative D call TRBD1 (5 bases). Gene TRBJ2-7 matches the end of the DNA better, so the J call may be wrong. The clonotype comes from a boy aged 2 to 10 in good health. Material: blood. The CDR3 protein is CASSSSRTPYEQYF. CDR3 bases: TGTGCCAGCAGCTCCTCCCGGACACCATACGAGCAGTACTTC.